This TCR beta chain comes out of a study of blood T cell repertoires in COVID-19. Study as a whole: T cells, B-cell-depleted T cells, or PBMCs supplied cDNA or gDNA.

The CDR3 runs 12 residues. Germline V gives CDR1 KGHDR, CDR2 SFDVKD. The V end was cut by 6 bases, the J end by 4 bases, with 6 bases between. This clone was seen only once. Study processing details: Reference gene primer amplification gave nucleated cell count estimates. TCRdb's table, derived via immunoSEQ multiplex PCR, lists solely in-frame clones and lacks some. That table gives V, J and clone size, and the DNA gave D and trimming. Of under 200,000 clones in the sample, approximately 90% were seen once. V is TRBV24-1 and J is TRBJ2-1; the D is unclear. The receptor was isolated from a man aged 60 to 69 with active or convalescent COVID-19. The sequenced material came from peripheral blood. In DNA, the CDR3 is TGTGCCACCAGTCTTAGTTACAATGAGCAGTTCTTC. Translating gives CATSLSYNEQFF.